This TCR beta chain stems from a study of CD4 and CD8 cells across lung adenocarcinoma regions. Localized lung adenocarcinoma, a non-small cell lung cancer, affected the donors. This CDR3 region has 14 residues. CDR1 and CDR2 from the germline V gene are MNHEY and SMNVEV (reference sequence). V was cut by 3 bases and J by 3 bases, with 9 bases left in between. TCRdb re-called the PCR reads with MiXCR, one entry per CDR3 protein. This table has under 4,500 distinct CDR3 sequences, roughly 61% appearing once. This TCR was recovered from a female donor with lung adenocarcinoma. The CD4 and CD8 labels of this study may be unreliable. Sample: CD4+ T cells from the center of a lung tumor. This chain links TRBV27 with TRBJ2-1; a weak D match, TRBD2 (5 bases). CDR3 sequence reads: CASSLGSVYNEQFF. The CDR3 bases are TGTGCCAGCAGTTTGGGTAGCGTCTACAATGAGCAGTTCTTC.